This T cell receptor (beta chain) was recovered during a study of blood T cell repertoires in COVID-19. Overall study: The samples span acute and convalescent COVID-19 from the United States, Italy and Spain. From T cells, B-cell-depleted T cells, or PBMCs came the material, which was cDNA or gDNA.

As handled by the study authors: Scientists estimated how many nucleated cells there were by amplifying reference gene primers. The data were produced by immunoSEQ multiplex PCR, yet TCRdb's version contains in-frame clones alone and is incomplete. V and J calls and clone size are copied from that table; D and trimming were computed from the DNA. The sample has 72,000 or so clones, 80% seen once. The TCR was taken from a man between 65 and 85 years old who had recovered from COVID-19. Sequenced: peripheral blood.

The CDR3, as DNA: TGTGCCAGCAGTGAAGCCGTTCTGGAGATGAGGGGCTACACCTTC. Encoded protein: CASSEAVLEMRGYTF. The chain recombines TRBV6-1 with TRBJ1-2, with no clear D. From germline, CDR1 is MNHNS and CDR2 SASEGT. The CDR3 covers 15 residues. V was shortened by 0 bases and J by 8 bases, with 16 bases between the two germline ends.